This passage covers 32 T cell receptor beta chains from one sample sequenced in a study of response to subunit inactivated influenza vaccine. In TCRdb, the RT-PCR reads were re-called with MiXCR into one record per CDR3 protein. The data show roughly 630,000 distinct CDR3 sequences, 14% seen once. Sequenced here: PBMCs from blood, sampled approximately 15 days before vaccination. These TCRs come from a man aged 45-65 years who received an inactivated influenza vaccine.

This clonotype showed up just a few times. The chain joins TRBV4-2 to TRBJ2-2; D is ambiguous. The CDR3 length is 15 residues. Germline lookup yields CDR1 LGHNA and CDR2 YNFKEQ. V lost 4 bases to trimming and J lost 4 bases, with 13 bases between them. The chain's CDR3 is CASSPRVLGTGELFF. CDR3 in DNA: TGTGCCAGCAGCCCACGAGTTCTCGGCACCGGGGAGCTGTTTTTT.

This clonotype was observed a few times. Here the CDR3 DNA reads TGTGCCATCAGTGAATCCTGGGACAGGGGAACAAATGAGCAGTTCTTC. Encoded protein: CAISESWDRGTNEQFF. The genes are TRBV10-3 and TRBJ2-1; 10 bases match TRBD1. After removal of 3 bases from V and 7 bases from J, the junction contained 9 bases not matched to a gene. This CDR3 has 16 residues. Germline values: CDR1 ENHRY, CDR2 SYGVKD.

There are many counts of this clonotype. The V call is TRBV5-1, the J call TRBJ2-2; D unclear. The CDR3 runs 12 residues. V gave up 4 bases and J gave up 7 bases, with 8 bases separating them. Germline loops: CDR1 SGHRS, CDR2 YFSETQ. The CDR3 reads CASSPNLGELFF. The CDR3 DNA sequence: TGCGCCAGCAGCCCGAACCTCGGGGAGCTGTTTTTT.

V usage is TRBV29-1 and J usage is TRBJ2-3, with 8 bases matching TRBD1. V shed 4 bases, J shed 8 bases, and the junction held 8 bases outside the gene matches. Germline CDR1 reads SQVTM; CDR2 reads ANQGSEA. CDR3 length: 13 amino acids. CDR3 nucleotides: TGCAGCGTTGTCCAGGGACAGGCCCTTACGCAGTATTTT. Its translation: CSVVQGQALTQYF.

This clonotype has more than one count but fewer than ten. The V call is TRBV4-1, the J call TRBJ1-1; no reliable D call. The ends were cut back, 4 bases at V and 0 bases at J, with 15 bases in the middle. Germline V CDR1 and CDR2: MGHRA, YSYEKL. The CDR3 totals 16 residues. The CDR3 spells CASSLWAGNMNTEAFF. The DNA for the CDR3 is TGCGCCAGCAGCCTCTGGGCAGGTAACATGAACACTGAAGCTTTCTTT.

This clonotype turned up a few times. The V and J genes are TRBV5-6 and TRBJ2-3; 7 bases map to TRBD1. This CDR3 has 13 amino acids. Per the germline V gene, CDR1 is SGHDT and CDR2 is YYEEEE. Germline trimming cut 4 bases from V and 7 bases from J; bases unmatched to any gene: 6. CDR3 loop: CASSVTGANTQYF. The CDR3 nucleotides are TGTGCCAGCAGCGTAACAGGGGCAAATACGCAGTATTTT.

This clonotype was seen at least ten times. The rearrangement uses TRBV15 and TRBJ2-1; D possibly corresponds to TRBD2 (5 bases). The CDR3 covers 14 residues. CDR1 LNHNV and CDR2 YYDKDF come from the germline V gene (reference sequence). V was shortened by 9 bases and J by 0 bases, with 12 bases between the two germline ends. CDR3 sequence (DNA): TGTGCCACAAGGGAGTGGAGCTCCTACAATGAGCAGTTCTTC. It is translated as CATREWSSYNEQFF.

This clonotype was counted only a few times. The gene calls are TRBV20-1 and TRBJ1-1, with D unresolved. Germline V gene data show CDR1 as DFQATT and CDR2 as SNEGSKA (reference sequence). V lost 2 bases and J lost 3, with 13 bases in between. The CDR3 runs to 14 residues. The CDR3 DNA is TGCAGTGCTAGAAAAGTAGGCTCTTACACTGAAGCTTTCTTT. Its protein is CSARKVGSYTEAFF.

The chain is built from TRBV28 and TRBJ2-7, with D hard to call. This CDR3 contains 13 residues. Germline V gene sequence: CDR1 MDHEN, CDR2 SYDVKM. The V end lost 5 bases, the J end lost 9 bases, and 17 bases lay between the germline ends. The CDR3 DNA is TGTGCCAGCAGTCGCGAGCCCGCCCTCGGGCAGTACTTC. Amino acid sequence: CASSREPALGQYF.

CDR3 loop: CASSSYSGSHEQFF. CDR3 DNA sequence: TGTGCCAGCAGCTCGTACTCGGGGTCTCATGAGCAGTTCTTC. V gene TRBV7-9 combines with J gene TRBJ2-1; the D gene is possibly TRBD2 (5 bases). The germline CDR1 and CDR2 sequences are SEHNR and FQNEAQ (reference sequence). This CDR3 is 14 amino acids long. V lost 4 bases to trimming and J lost 8 bases, with 15 bases between them.

The chain has TRBV29-1 and TRBJ2-7; 7 bases agree with TRBD1. The CDR3 consists of 14 residues. V was clipped by 1 base and J by 2 bases; unmatched bases: 5. CDR1 is SQVTM and CDR2 is ANQGSEA in the germline V gene. CDR3 DNA: TGCAGCGTTGAAGCCGGGACAGTACCCTACGAGCAGTACTTC. This translates into CSVEAGTVPYEQYF.

This clonotype turned up a few times. Its ends do not fully match the called genes, so a read error is possible. J is TRBJ1-5 and V is TRBV20-1; TRBD1 agrees at 12 bases. The germline V gene has CDR1 DFQATT and CDR2 SNEGSKA (reference sequence). This CDR3 contains 16 residues. CDR3 sequence reads: CSARGGQGARNQPQHF. Written as DNA, the CDR3 is TGCAGTGCTAGAGGGGGACAGGGGGCAAGGAATCAGCCCCAGCACTTT.

This clonotype was recorded a few times. The chain combines TRBV6-5 with TRBJ2-3, with D unclear. CDR1 and CDR2 (germline): MNHEY, SVGAGI. Trimming took off 0 bases at V and 4 bases at J, with 14 bases between the two ends. This CDR3 is 16 amino acids long. CDR3 sequence reads: CASSYSRARGADTQYF. The CDR3, as DNA: TGTGCCAGCAGTTACTCGAGAGCCCGAGGAGCAGATACGCAGTATTTT.

This clonotype was seen more than once but under ten times. The genes are TRBV24-1 and TRBJ2-7; a weak D match, TRBD2 (6 bases). Trimming removed 5 bases at V and 0 bases at J, with 10 bases between. This CDR3 has 14 amino acids. Germline V gene lookup returns CDR1 KGHDR and CDR2 SFDVKD. This chain's CDR3 is CATSGGASSYEQYF. The DNA of the CDR3 is TGTGCCACCAGTGGCGGGGCGAGCTCCTACGAGCAGTACTTC.

This clonotype came up many times. The chain recombines TRBV7-8 with TRBJ2-7; TRBD1 might be the D (6 bases). Germline V gene sequence: CDR1 SGHVS, CDR2 FQNEAQ. The CDR3 loop spans 14 amino acids. V was cut by 6 bases and J by 3 bases, with 15 bases left in between. The CDR3 is CASSDDRKLYEQYF. DNA of the CDR3: TGTGCCAGCAGTGATGACAGGAAACTCTACGAGCAGTACTTC.

This clonotype was observed a handful of times. This rearrangement joins TRBV11-2 to TRBJ1-2; D might be TRBD1 (5 bases). The CDR3 loop spans 15 amino acids. V lost 1 base and J 2 bases, leaving 11 bases between the germline ends. Germline assignment: CDR1 SGHAT and CDR2 FQNNGV. CDR3 bases: TGTGCCAGCAGCTTAGGGGGGGGTGAGAACTATGGCTACACCTTC. Encoded protein: CASSLGGGENYGYTF.

This clonotype was found many times. The chain combines TRBV10-3 with TRBJ2-7, with no clear D. The CDR3 contains 11 residues. Germline V CDR1 and CDR2: ENHRY, SYGVKD. V was shortened by 6 bases and J by 5 bases, with 8 bases between the two germline ends. CDR3: CAIRNRDEQYF. CDR3 nucleotides: TGTGCCATCAGGAACCGGGACGAGCAGTACTTC.

V gene TRBV20-1 combines with J gene TRBJ2-7; D may correspond to TRBD1 or TRBD2 (6 bases each). Germline CDR1 reads DFQATT; CDR2 reads SNEGSKA (reference sequence). CDR3 length: 15 amino acids. With 6 bases removed from V and 0 bases from J, the gap between germline ends came to 18 bases. This CDR3 reads CSASSGATVSYEQYF. CDR3 DNA sequence: TGCAGTGCATCCTCGGGGGCTACAGTCTCCTACGAGCAGTACTTC.

This chain uses TRBV2 with TRBJ2-1; D gene ambiguous. The CDR3 spans 12 residues. The ends were cut back, 6 bases at V and 2 bases at J, with 5 bases in the middle. Germline loops: CDR1 SNHLY, CDR2 FYNNEI. CDR3 protein: CASRKTYNEQFF. CDR3 in DNA: TGTGCCAGCAGGAAGACCTACAATGAGCAGTTCTTC.

The gene calls are TRBV3-1 and TRBJ2-3, with TRBD2 matching 12 bases. Germline V gene sequence: CDR1 LGHDT, CDR2 YNNKEL (reference sequence). The CDR3 has 16 amino acids. The junction had 2 bases not matched to a gene; V was cut back by 2 bases and J by 2 bases. The CDR3 loop is CASSQLAGGPTDTQYF. The CDR3 DNA reads TGTGCCAGCAGCCAACTAGCGGGAGGGCCCACAGATACGCAGTATTTT.

The gene calls are TRBV5-1 and TRBJ2-1; 9 bases map to TRBD2. Germline assignment: CDR1 SGHRS and CDR2 YFSETQ. The CDR3 is 16 amino acids. The J segment lost 9 bases and the V segment lost 3 bases, leaving 13 bases of the junction unmatched. The CDR3, as DNA: TGCGCCAGCAGCTGGGCTACCGGGACTAGCCCCGCTGAGCAGTTCTTC. It translates to CASSWATGTSPAEQFF.

The chain has TRBV20-1 and TRBJ2-7; TRBD2 agrees at 7 bases. The CDR3 is made up of 13 amino acids. V was pared by 0 bases and J by 5 bases, with 4 bases of the junction left unmatched. Germline V gene data show CDR1 as DFQATT and CDR2 as SNEGSKA (reference sequence). The CDR3 here is CSAREREINEQYF. DNA of the CDR3: TGCAGTGCTAGAGAGCGGGAGATAAACGAGCAGTACTTC.

This clonotype has just a few counts. V is TRBV5-1 and J is TRBJ2-3; D possibly corresponds to TRBD1 (6 bases). The V gene lost 4 bases and the J gene lost 0 bases, with 15 bases spanning the gap. Germline CDR1 reads SGHRS; CDR2 reads YFSETQ. The CDR3 runs to 16 residues. The CDR3 loop is CASSPRGGTSTDTQYF. In nucleotides, the CDR3 is TGCGCCAGCAGCCCACGAGGGGGAACTAGCACAGATACGCAGTATTTT.

This clonotype was observed a handful of times. J is TRBJ2-7 and V is TRBV20-1; D is perhaps TRBD2 (5 bases). The CDR3 totals 13 residues. V was pared by 6 bases and J by 1 base, with 13 bases between. Germline CDR1 DFQATT, CDR2 SNEGSKA (reference sequence). CDR3 in amino acids: CSALSGFSYEQYF. CDR3 DNA: TGCAGTGCCCTGTCGGGGTTTTCCTACGAGCAGTACTTC.

The chain combines TRBV20-1 with TRBJ2-1; 8 nucleotides match TRBD2. Germline CDR1 DFQATT, CDR2 SNEGSKA (reference sequence). The length of the CDR3 is 14 residues. V shed 4 bases and J 4 bases; nucleotides not matched to a gene: 6. CDR3 nucleotide sequence: TGCAGTGCTACCGGGACTAGAGCGTACAATGAGCAGTTCTTC. Protein: CSATGTRAYNEQFF.

V is TRBV6-2 or TRBV6-3 and J is TRBJ2-1, with 7 nucleotides matching TRBD2. The CDR3 runs 14 residues. Looked up from germline, CDR1 is MNHEY and CDR2 is SVGEGT. After removal of 2 bases from V and 5 bases from J, the junction contained 3 bases not matched to a gene. CDR3 coding DNA: TGTGCCAGCAGTTACGTCGGACTAGACAATGAGCAGTTCTTC. Residues: CASSYVGLDNEQFF.

This CDR3 reads CASSLGPAGYNEQYF. The CDR3 DNA follows: TGTGCCAGCAGCTTAGGCCCCGCAGGGTACAACGAGCAGTACTTC. The genes are TRBV11-2 and TRBJ2-7; maybe TRBD1 (5 bases). Trimming took off 1 base at V and 5 bases at J, with 15 bases between the two ends. This CDR3 is 15 amino acids long. CDR1 is SGHAT and CDR2 is FQNNGV in the germline V gene.

The chain is built from TRBV20-1 and TRBJ2-6, with D possibly called TRBD1 or TRBD2 (5 bases each). CDR1 is DFQATT and CDR2 is SNEGSKA in the germline V gene (reference sequence). CDR3 length: 18 amino acids. The germline V and J ends were trimmed by 0 bases and 0 bases, with 15 bases remaining between them. In nucleotides, the CDR3 is TGCAGTGCTAGAGATACCCGGGACGGCAACTCTGGGGCCAACGTCCTGACTTTC. Residues: CSARDTRDGNSGANVLTF.

With respect to this clonotype: This may arise from a read error, as a much more abundant clone is one base away. The chain joins TRBV6-1 to TRBJ2-3; 12 bases line up with TRBD1. This CDR3 contains 17 residues. Germline CDR1 and CDR2: MNHNS and SASEGT. With 8 bases clipped from V and 6 bases from J, the junction kept 15 bases outside the gene matches. The CDR3 nucleotides are TGTGCCAGCGGTGCCCAGGGACAGGGGGCGAAGAGGGATACGCAGTATTTT. Translated: CASGAQGQGAKRDTQYF.

The rearrangement links TRBV5-5 to TRBJ2-3; D unresolved. Germline values: CDR1 SGHKS, CDR2 YYEKEE (reference sequence). The CDR3 length is 17 residues. V dropped 0 bases and J dropped 0 bases, with 14 bases sitting between them. CDR3 in DNA: TGTGCCAGCAGCTTGGCAGGCTTGACGGCTAGCACAGATACGCAGTATTTT. Its translation: CASSLAGLTASTDTQYF.

This clonotype came up many times. This chain uses TRBV7-8 with TRBJ2-7, with TRBD2 as a possible D gene (5 bases). The germline CDR1 and CDR2 sequences are SGHVS and FQNEAQ. Trimming stripped 1 base from V and 2 bases from J, with 9 bases between. The CDR3 loop spans 14 amino acids. CDR3 region: CASSLVELAYEQYF. CDR3 in DNA: TGTGCCAGCAGCTTAGTGGAACTAGCCTACGAGCAGTACTTC.

This chain joins TRBV4-2 and TRBJ2-4; weak D call: TRBD1 (6 bases). The V and J ends lost 4 bases and 5 bases respectively, with 15 bases between them. Germline CDR1 reads LGHNA; CDR2 reads YNFKEQ. The CDR3 loop spans 15 amino acids. The CDR3 DNA reads TGTGCCAGCAGCCCCCCGGACAGTCTACAAAACATTCAGTACTTC. This gives the protein CASSPPDSLQNIQYF.